This passage covers 20 T cell receptor beta chains from one sample sequenced in a study of CD8+CD57+ T cells in acquired aplastic anemia. TCR beta VDJ combinations and CDR3 sequences were profiled from genomic DNA. MiXCR, applied by TCRdb to the reads, yields one record per CDR3 protein. The sample contains approximately 380,000 distinct CDR3 sequences, about two thirds of which appear only once. The sequenced sample consisted of sorted CD4+, CD8+, or CD8+CD57+ T cells (not recorded which) from PBMCs. The source of these receptors is a human donor in good health, serving as a control.

This chain connects TRBV20-1 to TRBJ2-5; D is uncertain. This CDR3 comprises 12 residues. V was trimmed by 5 bases and J by 2 bases, leaving 9 bases between them. Germline CDR1 DFQATT, CDR2 SNEGSKA (reference sequence). The CDR3 region has the DNA TGCAGTGCTCGCAGAACACAAGAGACCCAGTACTTC. It is translated as CSARRTQETQYF.

This clonotype was recorded only once. V and J are TRBV10-1 and TRBJ2-7, with 8 bases fitting TRBD2. Germline assignment: CDR1 WNHNN and CDR2 SYGVQD (reference sequence). The CDR3 sequence is 14 residues long. The DNA of the CDR3 is TGCGCTGGCAGCGTGTCGGGACTAGACTACGAGCAGTACTTC. This translates into CAGSVSGLDYEQYF.

A remark on this clonotype: Germline and junction disagree at one end, which may indicate a read error. The J gene is TRBJ1-1, the V gene TRBV2; D is perhaps TRBD1 (6 bases). Germline V CDR1 and CDR2: SNHLY, FYNNEI. The CDR3 spans 14 residues. The CDR3 region is CASSLRGGNTGALF. The CDR3 DNA follows: TGTGCCAGCAGTCTCAGGGGCGGGAACACTGGAGCTCTCTTT. Full variable domain (rest looked up from reference TRBV2 and TRBJ1-1): EPEVTQTPSHQVTQMGQEVILRCVPISNHLYFYWYRQILGQKVEFLVSFYNNEISEKSEIFDDQFSVERPDGSNFTLKIRSTKLEDSAMYFCASSLRGGNTGALFGQGTRLTVV.

The chain joins TRBV9 to TRBJ2-6; D remains unclear. This CDR3 region has 15 residues. V was clipped by 3 bases and J by 15 bases, with 22 bases between them. CDR1 is SGDLS, CDR2 YYNGEE, per germline. Here the CDR3 reads CASSATDNSPLHLTF. The CDR3, as DNA: TGTGCCAGCAGCGCAACAGATAATTCACCCCTCCACCTGACTTTC.

The chain employs TRBV6-1 and TRBJ1-2; D is possibly TRBD1 (5 bases). The germline V gene has CDR1 MNHNS and CDR2 SASEGT. The V gene lost 7 bases and the J gene lost 8 bases, with 20 bases spanning the gap. This CDR3 has 14 residues. The CDR3 nucleotides are TGTGCCAGCACCGACACCGGGACCGGGCAGGGCTACACCTTC. Amino acid sequence: CASTDTGTGQGYTF.

As for this clonotype: It is likely a read error, because the conserved phenylalanine at the end of the CDR3 is missing. The chain links TRBV20-1 to TRBJ1-1; D gene uncertain. V was trimmed by 5 bases and J by 10 bases, leaving 11 bases between them. Germline V gene sequence: CDR1 DFQATT, CDR2 SNEGSKA (reference sequence). The CDR3 is 10 residues long. CDR3 DNA sequence: TGCAGTGCTCAAAGGCCAGTAGCTTTCGTT. Protein product: CSAQRPVAFV.

V and J are TRBV5-8 and TRBJ2-3; 8 nucleotides agree with TRBD1. The CDR3 totals 16 residues. Trimming removed 2 bases from V and 6 bases from J; junction bases left unmatched: 11. The germline gives CDR1 SGHTS, CDR2 YDEGEE. Here the CDR3 reads CASSFGAAGGVDTQYF. The CDR3 coding sequence is TGTGCCAGCAGCTTTGGCGCGGCAGGGGGCGTGGATACGCAGTATTTT.

Comment on this clonotype: One junction end disagrees with the germline gene, perhaps due to a read error. The chain links TRBV9 to TRBJ2-7; D is unclear. The CDR3 has 13 amino acids. Germline V gene sequence: CDR1 SGDLS, CDR2 YYNGEE. The CDR3 DNA reads as TGTGCCAGCAGCGTGTCGGGCCGAGTCTACGAGCAGTTC. Encoded protein: CASSVSGRVYEQF.

This chain links TRBV12-3 or TRBV12-4 with TRBJ2-7; tentative D call: TRBD2 (6 bases). This CDR3 comprises 14 residues. V gave up 6 bases and J gave up 4 bases, with 16 bases separating them. This CDR3 is CASSPVGGSYEQYV. In DNA, the CDR3 is TGTGCCAGCAGCCCGGTCGGGGGATCTTACGAGCAGTACGTC.

Only a few counts were recorded for this clonotype. The CDR3 does not close with the conserved phenylalanine or tryptophan, likely indicating a read error. The DNA is omitted, as the CDR3 cannot be located on it reliably, and the CDR3 follows TCRdb's listing. CDR3 sequence reads: CATSASLGQSAVS. The chain has TRBV15 and TRBJ2-1; TRBD1 is the table's D call and was not checked against the DNA. Germline assignment: CDR1 LNHNV and CDR2 YYDKDF (reference sequence). A total of 13 residues make up the CDR3, ends included.

The gene calls are TRBV12-3 or TRBV12-4 and TRBJ2-5; D is possibly TRBD1 (6 bases). V was pared by 5 bases and J by 5 bases, with 18 bases between. The CDR3 extends over 15 amino acids. The CDR3 coding sequence is TGTGCCAGCAGTATTATGCAGGGGTCCTGGGAGACCCAGTACTTC. Translating it yields CASSIMQGSWETQYF.

The chain uses TRBV20-1 and TRBJ2-3; 9 nucleotides align to TRBD2. Germline V lookup: CDR1 DFQATT, CDR2 SNEGSKA (reference sequence). Trimming removed 6 bases from V and 1 base from J; junction bases left unmatched: 8. There are 15 residues in the CDR3. The CDR3 is CSAPSPSGGTDTQYF. The CDR3 region has the DNA TGCAGTGCCCCTTCCCCTAGCGGGGGCACAGATACGCAGTATTTT.

This clonotype has only a few counts. The chain employs TRBV25-1 and TRBJ1-1; D may be TRBD1 (6 bases). Trimming cost V 5 bases and J 0 bases, with 16 bases left between them. Germline V gene lookup returns CDR1 MGHDK and CDR2 SYGVNS. The CDR3 has 16 residues. CDR3 DNA: TGTGCCAGCAGTCGGTTGGGGGCCGGTGTGAACACTGAAGCTTTCTTT. It translates to CASSRLGAGVNTEAFF.

The chain is built from TRBV12-3 or TRBV12-4 and TRBJ1-1; D possibly corresponds to TRBD1 (6 bases). Trimming stripped 6 bases from V and 9 bases from J, with 14 bases between. The CDR3 runs 12 residues. Here the CDR3 DNA reads TGTGCCAGCAGCTTGAATCAGGGGAAAGCTTTCTTT. Protein sequence: CASSLNQGKAFF.

The chain links TRBV7-8 to TRBJ2-7, with D perhaps TRBD2 (5 bases). The CDR3 totals 13 residues. The V and J ends lost 5 bases and 8 bases respectively, with 16 bases between them. The germline V gene has CDR1 SGHVS and CDR2 FQNEAQ. The CDR3 DNA reads TGTGCCAGCAGCCCGGGGTATGTCCCCCAGCAGTACTTC. Its protein product is CASSPGYVPQQYF.

This chain uses TRBV7-2 with TRBJ2-3; tentatively, D is TRBD1 (5 bases). This CDR3 is 15 amino acids long. The germline gives CDR1 SGHTA, CDR2 FQGNSA. Trimming pared 5 bases from V and 14 bases from J, leaving 26 bases between. The chain's CDR3 is CASSLYSSGANVLYF. In nucleotides, the CDR3 is TGTGCCAGCAGCCTGTACTCGAGTGGGGCCAACGTCCTGTATTTT. Looking up the rest from reference TRBV7-2 and TRBJ2-3 gives the full variable domain: GAGVSQSPSNKVTEKGKDVELRCDPISGHTALYWYRQSLGQGLEFLIYFQGNSAPDKSGLPSDRFSAERTGGSVSTLTIQRTQQEDSAVYLCASSLYSSGANVLYFGPGTRLTVL.

With regard to this clonotype: At one boundary the junction diverges from the germline segment, which might be a read error. The chain recombines TRBV20-1 with TRBJ1-3; no definite D call. The CDR3 contains 11 residues. Germline-derived CDR1 and CDR2 are DFQATT and SNEGSKA (reference sequence). The CDR3: CSARDSGSHIF. The CDR3 DNA reads as TGCAGTGCTAGAGATAGCGGCTCCCACATTTTT.

This chain joins TRBV7-2 and TRBJ2-7, with D tentatively TRBD1 or TRBD2 (5 bases each). V was trimmed by 1 base and J by 7 bases, leaving 8 bases between them. CDR3 length: 12 residues. Looked up from germline, CDR1 is SGHTA and CDR2 is FQGNSA. The CDR3 sequence: CASSLGEGEQYF. CDR3 sequence (DNA): TGTGCCAGCAGCTTAGGAGAGGGGGAGCAGTACTTC. The variable domain in full, with the rest retrieved from reference TRBV7-2 and TRBJ2-7, is GAGVSQSPSNKVTEKGKDVELRCDPISGHTALYWYRQSLGQGLEFLIYFQGNSAPDKSGLPSDRFSAERTGGSVSTLTIQRTQQEDSAVYLCASSLGEGEQYFGPGTRLTVT.

V usage is TRBV6-1 and J usage is TRBJ2-3; no clear D. CDR1 is MNHNS and CDR2 is SASEGT in the germline V gene. V gave up 6 bases and J gave up 0 bases, with 16 bases separating them. The CDR3 loop spans 16 amino acids. Here the CDR3 reads CASSVGLWQSTDTQYF. As DNA, the CDR3 is TGTGCCAGCAGCGTAGGGTTGTGGCAGAGCACAGATACGCAGTATTTT.

This clonotype was counted many times. V and J are TRBV6-2 or TRBV6-3 and TRBJ2-7, with 7 bases lining up with TRBD2. Germline V gene data show CDR1 as MNHEY and CDR2 as SVGEGT. This CDR3 contains 12 residues. V lost 10 bases to trimming and J lost 4 bases; unmatched junction nucleotides: 7. CDR3 sequence: CAIGEGSYEQYF. CDR3 in DNA: TGTGCCATAGGGGAGGGGTCTTACGAGCAGTACTTC.